Detailed here is one T cell receptor (beta chain). The sample belongs to a study of blood T cell repertoires in COVID-19. Whole-study context: COVID-19 samples from acute and convalescent phases originated in the United States, Italy and Spain. PBMCs, B-cell-depleted T cells, or T cells provided the cDNA or gDNA that made up the material.

Original data processing: Amplification from reference gene primers served as the basis for estimated nucleated cell counts. Sequencing used immunoSEQ multiplex PCR; TCRdb keeps in-frame clones, though not all of them. The V and J calls and the clone size are those of that table, but D and trimming were determined from the DNA. The data show 90,000 or so clones, around 75% seen once. This sequence originates from a human donor in a cohort sampled during active COVID-19. Material: peripheral blood.

CDR3: CASSQGLAGYTQYF. The CDR3 DNA reads TGTGCCAGCAGCCAGGGACTAGCGGGGTATACGCAGTATTTT. V and J are TRBV5-4 and TRBJ2-3, with 13 nucleotides matching TRBD2. The germline V gene encodes CDR1 SGHNT and CDR2 YYREEE (reference sequence). The CDR3 has 14 amino acids. V lost 4 bases and J lost 7; bases outside the gene matches: 3.